This T cell receptor beta chain emerged from a study of T cells in Graves' hyperthyroidism and ophthalmopathy. Study-wide context: Upon initial diagnosis and before any treatment, peripheral blood was collected.

This clonotype was observed many times. The length of the CDR3 is 14 residues. The V gene's germline CDR1 is GTSNPN and CDR2 SVGIG (reference sequence). V lost 0 bases, J lost 4 bases, and 13 bases lay in between. RNA transcripts provided the source from which TCR beta CDR3 regions were amplified. First-round RT-PCR targeting the TCR CDR3 was performed with the HTBI primer set. Using its own MiXCR run on the multiplex PCR reads, TCRdb lists one record per CDR3 protein. The sample has under 400,000 distinct CDR3 sequences, about 15% seen once. This TCR was recovered from a woman in her sixties or seventies with Graves' hyperthyroidism. This rearrangement joins TRBV30 to TRBJ2-7; tentatively, D is TRBD1 or TRBD2 (5 bases each). Material: blood. The CDR3 bases are TGTGCCTGGAGTGTTGGGGGAACCACTTACGAGCAGTACTTC. It encodes CAWSVGGTTYEQYF.